These T cell receptor beta chains were read from a single sample in a study of tumour-infiltrating T cells in Burkitt lymphoma. Sequencing was performed with immunoSEQ multiplex PCR; in TCRdb, only in-frame clones are kept and a portion is missing. The repertoire has roughly 5,000 clones, about 13% of them found once; the top ten carry 25%. The sample taken for sequencing was tumor tissue. Every receptor here comes from a human donor with Burkitt lymphoma. Both conserved end residues are part of each CDR3. D genes are given only for firm matches. Size is omitted from some rows. Given values are once, few, many or a class for expanded clones.

J gene | clone size | D gene | V gene | CDR3 DNA | CDR3 protein
TRBJ1-2 | few | - | TRBV2 | TGTGCCAGCACGGTAAACAGGGAAGGCTACACCTTC | CASTVNREGYTF
TRBJ2-3 | few | TRBD1 | TRBV19 | TGTGCCAGTAGCCGGGACAGGGGTGGCACAGATACGCAGTATTTT | CASSRDRGGTDTQYF
TRBJ1-5 | - | - | TRBV10-3 | TGTGCCATCAGTGACAATAACGGGGACAATCAGCCCCAGCATTTT | CAISDNNGDNQPQHF
TRBJ2-1 | - | - | TRBV5-1 | TGCGCCAGCAGCTTTTCGAGGCCGGGATATGAGCAGTTCTTC | CASSFSRPGYEQFF
TRBJ1-1 | few | - | TRBV5-5 | TGTGCCAGCAGCCCCCGGGGAGGGCGACCTGAAGCTTTCTTT | CASSPRGGRPEAFF
TRBJ1-6 | - | - | TRBV6-1 | TGTGCCAGCAGTAATAATTCACCCCTCCACTTT | CASSNNSPLHF
TRBJ2-3 | few | - | TRBV20-1 | TGCAGTGCTAGTGGAGATACGCAGTATTTT | CSASGDTQYF
TRBJ2-5 | - | TRBD2 | TRBV28 | TGTGCCAGCAGTTTAAACCCGGGACTAGTAGGAGTAGAGACCCAGTACTTC | CASSLNPGLVGVETQYF
TRBJ2-5 | - | - | TRBV9 | TGTGCCAGCAGCGTAGGTAGGGGAGCGGGTGAGACCCAGTACTTC | CASSVGRGAGETQYF
TRBJ2-5 | - | - | TRBV19 | TGTGCCAGTAGTCTCCGGGGGGCGGAGACCCAGTACTTC | CASSLRGAETQYF
TRBJ2-1 | few | TRBD2 | TRBV27 | TGTGCCAGCAGTTGGACTAGCGGGGGCGGCAATGAGCAGTTCTTC | CASSWTSGGGNEQFF
TRBJ1-4 | few | TRBD1 | TRBV5-1 | TGCGCCAGCAGCTTGAGGACAGGGGGCTTGTCTAATGAAAAACTGTTTTTT | CASSLRTGGLSNEKLFF
TRBJ2-1 | - | TRBD2 | TRBV11-2 | TGTGCCAGCAGCTTAGAAGAGCGGGGGGCCTACAATGAGCAGTTCTTC | CASSLEERGAYNEQFF
TRBJ2-6 | few | TRBD1 | TRBV30 | TGTGCTGCTCAAGGGGACAGGGGAGGGTCTGGGGCCAACGTCCTGACTTTC | CAAQGDRGGSGANVLTF
TRBJ1-1 | few | - | TRBV4-3 | TGCGCCAGCAGCCCCTGGGGGAGCACTGAAGCTTTCTTT | CASSPWGSTEAFF
TRBJ1-3 | - | - | TRBV4-3 | TGCGCCAGCAGCCAAGATCTAGGGGCGGGAAACACCATATATTTT | CASSQDLGAGNTIYF
TRBJ1-1 | - | - | TRBV25-1 | TGTGCCAGCAGACGAGGGGGAGGCACTGAAGCTTTCTTT | CASRRGGGTEAFF
TRBJ2-1 | - | - | TRBV19 | TGTGCCAGTAGGGACTTGGTATACGGTGAGCAGTTCTTC | CASRDLVYGEQFF
TRBJ2-2 | few | TRBD2 | TRBV5-8 | TGTGCCAGCAGCTTGGGCCTAGCGGGGAACACCGGGGAGCTGTTTTTT | CASSLGLAGNTGELFF
TRBJ2-2 | few | - | TRBV9 | TGTGCCAGCACCCAACGTCCCACAACCACGAACACCGGGGAGCTGTTTTTT | CASTQRPTTTNTGELFF
TRBJ2-7 | - | - | TRBV19 | TGTGCCAGTAGTGGACAGCTGAGCTCCTACGAGCAGTACTTC | CASSGQLSSYEQYF
TRBJ1-1 | few | - | TRBV28 | TGTGCCAGCGCGTTTAGGAAGGCAGCTGAAGCTTTCTTT | CASAFRKAAEAFF
TRBJ2-3 | - | - | TRBV5-6 | TGTGCTAGCAGCTTATGGGCCTACGCCGGAGATACGCAGTATTTT | CASSLWAYAGDTQYF
TRBJ1-5 | - | TRBD1 | TRBV28 | TGTGCCAGCAGTTTTACCCGACAGGGTCGGCAGCCCCAGCATTTT | CASSFTRQGRQPQHF